The clone carrying this T cell receptor (beta chain) was detected many times. The antigen is not known. This sample was taken from a study of T cells after yellow fever vaccination. Study details: Any fraction with a low cell number was prepared using SMART-Seq v4 Ultra Low Input. General observations from the study: Compared with primary, the secondary response was weaker and peaked at day 5, not 15.

V was trimmed by 7 bases and J by 10 bases, leaving 20 bases between them. The CDR3 sequence is 15 residues long. TCRdb analysed the 5' RACE reads with MiXCR anew, one entry per CDR3 protein. Here the sample spans 230,000 or so distinct CDR3 sequences, 3.6% being singletons. Sequencing used PBMCs, obtained 15 days after the yellow fever booster vaccination. The receptor comes from a young man who received the YFV17D yellow fever vaccine. The rearrangement uses TRBV12-3 or TRBV12-4 and TRBJ1-6, with D perhaps TRBD1 (6 bases). The CDR3 spells CASTPGAGLGSPLHF. Here the CDR3 DNA reads TGTGCCAGCACCCCAGGGGCAGGGTTAGGGTCACCCCTCCACTTT.